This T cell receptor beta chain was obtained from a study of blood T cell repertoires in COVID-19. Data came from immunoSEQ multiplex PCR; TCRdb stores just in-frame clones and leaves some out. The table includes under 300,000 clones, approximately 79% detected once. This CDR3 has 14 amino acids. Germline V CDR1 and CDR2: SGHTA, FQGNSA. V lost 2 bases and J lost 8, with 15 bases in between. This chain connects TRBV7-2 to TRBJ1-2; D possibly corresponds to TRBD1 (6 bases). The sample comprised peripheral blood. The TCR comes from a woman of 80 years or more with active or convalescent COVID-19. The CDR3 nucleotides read TGTGCCAGCAGCTTATACGGGGGGGCGCGGGGCTACACCTTC. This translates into CASSLYGGARGYTF. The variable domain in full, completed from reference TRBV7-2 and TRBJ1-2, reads GAGVSQSPSNKVTEKGKDVELRCDPISGHTALYWYRQSLGQGLEFLIYFQGNSAPDKSGLPSDRFSAERTGGSVSTLTIQRTQQEDSAVYLCASSLYGGARGYTFGSGTRLTVV.